These 27 T cell receptor beta chains share one sample of origin, sequenced in a study of T-cell reconstitution after alpha-beta-depleted transplantation in children. This sample's TCRbeta library carried unique molecular identifier barcodes. From the PCR reads, TCRdb called clonotypes with MiXCR, one entry per CDR3 protein. The sample holds some 250,000 distinct CDR3 sequences; about 12% are singletons and the top ten take over 2%. The specimen was PBMCs from the stem cell graft donor, collected from the stem cell graft. These receptors were obtained from a human donor who donated a stem cell graft to a child with acute lymphoblastic leukemia.

This clonotype was recorded a few times. The chain joins TRBV5-5 to TRBJ2-5; D remains unclear. Trimming took off 0 bases at V and 4 bases at J, with 10 bases between the two ends. Per the germline V gene, CDR1 is SGHKS and CDR2 is YYEKEE (reference sequence). This CDR3 spans 14 amino acids. The CDR3: CASSLGVVGETQYF. CDR3 bases: TGTGCCAGCAGCTTGGGAGTAGTGGGAGAGACCCAGTACTTC.

This clonotype was counted a few times. The CDR3 nucleotides are TGCGCCAGCAGCCTACATCCGGGACAGGGGTCCTCCTACGAGCAGTACTTC. Its protein product is CASSLHPGQGSSYEQYF. The V and J genes are TRBV5-1 and TRBJ2-7; 10 nucleotides line up with TRBD1. V shed 4 bases, J shed 0 bases, and the junction held 10 bases outside the gene matches. Per the germline V gene, CDR1 is SGHRS and CDR2 is YFSETQ. The length of the CDR3 is 17 residues.

This clonotype was counted many times. The chain uses TRBV20-1 and TRBJ2-3, with D tentatively TRBD2 (6 bases). Per germline, CDR1 DFQATT and CDR2 SNEGSKA (reference sequence). The CDR3 loop spans 14 amino acids. V was shortened by 6 bases and J by 3 bases, with 16 bases between the two germline ends. DNA of the CDR3: TGCAGTGCCCCCCGGGTAGCGGTGACAGATACGCAGTATTTT. Amino acids: CSAPRVAVTDTQYF.

This clonotype came up many times. The chain combines TRBV9 with TRBJ1-6, with D possibly matching TRBD1 (6 bases). V was shortened by 4 bases and J by 10 bases, with 12 bases between the two germline ends. Germline V lookup: CDR1 SGDLS, CDR2 YYNGEE. The CDR3 has 13 residues. The CDR3 DNA sequence: TGTGCCAGCAGCCCGGCAGGGGACTCACCCCTCCACTTT. Translating gives CASSPAGDSPLHF.

This clonotype was seen more than once but under ten times. The V and J genes are TRBV20-1 and TRBJ2-1; 11 bases are a match to TRBD2. V lost 4 bases, J lost 7 bases, and 15 bases stayed unmatched. This CDR3 comprises 17 residues. Germline CDR1 is DFQATT and CDR2 is SNEGSKA (reference sequence). The CDR3 coding sequence is TGCAGTGCTATAGCCTCCTCATTAGCGGGAGGGGGTAATGAGCAGTTCTTC. This gives the protein CSAIASSLAGGGNEQFF.

This clonotype has ten or more counts. The chain links TRBV6-1 to TRBJ2-3; TRBD2 matches at 8 bases. From germline, CDR1 is MNHNS and CDR2 SASEGT. V dropped 7 bases and J dropped 2; count of bases not matched to a gene: 8. The CDR3 totals 15 residues. The CDR3 coding sequence is TGTGCCAGCAAACCCCGGGGGGGATACACAGATACGCAGTATTTT. It codes for CASKPRGGYTDTQYF.

This clonotype was counted ten times or more. The V call is TRBV7-2, the J call TRBJ2-1; TRBD2 matches 7 bases. Germline V lookup: CDR1 SGHTA, CDR2 FQGNSA. The CDR3 has 15 residues. V shed 4 bases and J 4 bases; nucleotides not matched to a gene: 7. The CDR3 loop is CASSSPRGVYNEQFF. In nucleotides, the CDR3 is TGTGCCAGCAGCTCCCCCCGGGGGGTGTACAATGAGCAGTTCTTC. The variable domain in full, with the rest retrieved from reference TRBV7-2 and TRBJ2-1, is GAGVSQSPSNKVTEKGKDVELRCDPISGHTALYWYRQSLGQGLEFLIYFQGNSAPDKSGLPSDRFSAERTGGSVSTLTIQRTQQEDSAVYLCASSSPRGVYNEQFFGPGTRLTVL.

Comments on this clonotype: One base separates it from a far larger clone, so it is likely a read error. V gene TRBV7-2 combines with J gene TRBJ1-5, with D unresolved. V lost 6 bases and J 0 bases, leaving 6 bases between the germline ends. CDR1 is SGHTA and CDR2 is FQGNSA in the germline V gene. This CDR3 spans 13 amino acids. CDR3 sequence reads: CASRLSSNQPQHF. The CDR3 DNA sequence: TGTGCCAGCAGGTTAAGTAGCAATCAGCCCCAGCATTTT.

This clonotype was recorded many times. The V gene is TRBV28, the J gene TRBJ2-5; D may be TRBD2 (5 bases). Germline CDR1 MDHEN, CDR2 SYDVKM. The CDR3 has 14 residues. V was trimmed by 6 bases and J by 4 bases, leaving 15 bases between them. CDR3 coding DNA: TGTGCCAGCAGCCATCCGGGGAAAGGAGAGACCCAGTACTTC. This gives the protein CASSHPGKGETQYF. Variable domain in full (rest from reference TRBV28 and TRBJ2-5): DVKVTQSSRYLVKRTGEKVFLECVQDMDHENMFWYRQDPGLGLRLIYFSYDVKMKEKGDIPEGYSVSREKKERFSLILESASTNQTSMYLCASSHPGKGETQYFGPGTRLLVL.

This chain links TRBV11-2 with TRBJ2-6, with 7 bases lining up with TRBD2. The V and J ends lost 5 bases and 0 bases, in that order; junction bases with no gene match: 7. Germline V gene data show CDR1 as SGHAT and CDR2 as FQNNGV. The CDR3 runs 17 residues. CDR3 coding DNA: TGTGCCAGCAGCCGGGACTACCTTGACTCTGGGGCCAACGTCCTGACTTTC. As protein: CASSRDYLDSGANVLTF.

V and J are TRBV20-1 and TRBJ2-1; 7 bases are a match to TRBD1. The CDR3 is made up of 14 amino acids. Trimming removed 6 bases from V and 6 bases from J; junction bases left unmatched: 11. Germline lookup yields CDR1 DFQATT and CDR2 SNEGSKA (reference sequence). The DNA for the CDR3 is TGCAGTGCGTCGACAGGGATGTTATTCAATGAGCAGTTCTTC. It yields the protein CSASTGMLFNEQFF.

About this clonotype itself: Possible read error: a much larger clone is one base away. The chain joins TRBV6-2 or TRBV6-3 to TRBJ1-2; D might be TRBD1 (5 bases). Looked up from germline, CDR1 is MNHEY and CDR2 is SVGEGT. The CDR3 extends over 12 amino acids. V dropped 7 bases and J dropped 8 bases, with 14 bases sitting between them. CDR3 sequence reads: CASTRFRDGYTF. As DNA, the CDR3 is TGTGCCAGCACGCGCTTCAGGGACGGCTACACCTTC.

This clonotype appeared many times. This chain connects TRBV20-1 to TRBJ1-5, with TRBD1 identical over 7 bases. The CDR3 runs 15 residues. In germline, CDR1 is DFQATT, CDR2 SNEGSKA (reference sequence). Losses at the gene ends were 6 bases for V and 5 bases for J; bases not matched to a gene: 13. CDR3 bases: TGCAGTGCCCCCGCGACAGGGAGCGGGGATCAGCCCCAGCATTTT. As protein: CSAPATGSGDQPQHF.

This clonotype has a count of ten or more. The chain links TRBV2 to TRBJ2-1; 9 bases match TRBD2. The germline V gene encodes CDR1 SNHLY and CDR2 FYNNEI. Unmatched junction bases numbered 8, after V lost 7 bases and J lost 4 bases. The CDR3 is made up of 15 amino acids. DNA of the CDR3: TGTGCCAGCAATATTCTCGCGGGAGGGTACAATGAGCAGTTCTTC. Protein sequence: CASNILAGGYNEQFF.

This clonotype was detected ten times or more. This chain joins TRBV7-2 and TRBJ2-1, with 8 bases lining up with TRBD1. V lost 6 bases to trimming and J lost 7 bases; unmatched junction nucleotides: 8. From germline, CDR1 is SGHTA and CDR2 FQGNSA. The CDR3 consists of 14 residues. CDR3 bases: TGTGCCAGCAGAAGGGACAGGTTCTCGAATGAGCAGTTCTTC. As protein: CASRRDRFSNEQFF. The full variable domain, completed using reference TRBV7-2 and TRBJ2-1, is GAGVSQSPSNKVTEKGKDVELRCDPISGHTALYWYRQSLGQGLEFLIYFQGNSAPDKSGLPSDRFSAERTGGSVSTLTIQRTQQEDSAVYLCASRRDRFSNEQFFGPGTRLTVL.

This clonotype was counted at least ten times. The rearrangement links TRBV3-1 to TRBJ1-2; D is unresolved. The CDR3 is 14 residues long. Per germline, CDR1 LGHDT and CDR2 YNNKEL (reference sequence). Deletions cut 0 bases from V and 1 base from J, with 6 bases between. CDR3 sequence: CASSQDYHNYGYTF. CDR3 in DNA: TGTGCCAGCAGCCAAGATTACCATAACTATGGCTACACCTTC.

There are many counts of this clonotype. The rearrangement uses TRBV11-1 and TRBJ2-1; 14 positions match TRBD2. Germline V lookup: CDR1 SGHAT, CDR2 FQDESV (reference sequence). The CDR3 is 18 amino acids. The junction had 8 bases not matched to a gene; V was cut back by 0 bases and J by 7 bases. CDR3 residues: CASSLASQGLAGANEQFF. CDR3 nucleotides: TGTGCCAGCAGCTTAGCGAGTCAGGGACTAGCGGGAGCGAATGAGCAGTTCTTC.

The chain carries TRBV11-2 and TRBJ2-1, with 10 bases that match TRBD2. CDR3 size: 15 residues. Germline CDR1 SGHAT, CDR2 FQNNGV. J gave up 4 bases and V 5 bases, and 5 bases lay outside the gene matches. The CDR3 coding sequence is TGTGCCAGCAGCCCTAGCGGGAGTACGTACAATGAGCAGTTCTTC. This codes for CASSPSGSTYNEQFF.

This clonotype was counted ten times or more. The chain recombines TRBV29-1 with TRBJ1-1; D is ambiguous. Germline V lookup: CDR1 SQVTM, CDR2 ANQGSEA. V was clipped by 7 bases and J by 3 bases, with 18 bases between them. The CDR3 totals 14 residues. CDR3 protein: CSAVLEGGYTEAFF. The CDR3 nucleotides are TGCAGCGCCGTTCTGGAGGGAGGTTACACTGAAGCTTTCTTT.

V is TRBV20-1 and J is TRBJ2-7; the D gene is possibly TRBD1 (6 bases). Germline lookup yields CDR1 DFQATT and CDR2 SNEGSKA (reference sequence). The CDR3 extends over 12 amino acids. Trimming left V 5 bases short and J 7 bases short, with 15 bases between. The CDR3 region is CSARTAVLEQYF. Written as DNA, the CDR3 is TGCAGTGCTCGGACAGCAGTCCTTGAGCAGTACTTC.

A word on this clonotype: A much bigger clone sits one base away, suggesting this may be a read error. The gene calls are TRBV20-1 and TRBJ1-1, with no clear D. The CDR3 runs to 16 residues. Per the germline V gene, CDR1 is DFQATT and CDR2 is SNEGSKA (reference sequence). In DNA, the CDR3 is TGCAGTGCTACTCCGGGCGAGGGAATTATGAACACTGCAGCTTTCTTT. Translating it yields CSATPGEGIMNTAAFF.

This clonotype was seen repeatedly, ten times or more. This chain connects TRBV2 to TRBJ2-6, with 7 bases matching TRBD1. The CDR3 spans 16 residues. V dropped 8 bases and J dropped 2; count of bases not matched to a gene: 9. CDR1 and CDR2 from the germline V gene are SNHLY and FYNNEI. The CDR3 DNA reads as TGTGCCAGCGGGGGACAGTATTTGGCTGGGGCCAACGTCCTGACTTTC. Amino acid sequence: CASGGQYLAGANVLTF.

On this clonotype itself: A much larger clone lies a single base off, so this may be a read error. The chain uses TRBV6-2 or TRBV6-3 and TRBJ2-1; D remains unclear. The germline V gene encodes CDR1 MNHEY and CDR2 SVGEGT. This CDR3 is built from 13 residues. Here the CDR3 reads CASIEPYYNEQSF. Here the CDR3 DNA reads TGTGCCAGCATTGAGCCCTACTACAATGAGCAGTCCTTC.

This clonotype was recorded many times. This sequence joins TRBV4-3 and TRBJ2-7, with D perhaps matching TRBD1 (6 bases). The CDR3 extends over 14 amino acids. CDR1 and CDR2 (germline): LGHNA, YSLEER. The V gene lost 4 bases and the J gene lost 3 bases, with 13 bases spanning the gap. The CDR3 DNA reads TGCGCCAGCAGCCTGAGGACAGCCCACTACGAGCAGTACTTC. Translation gives CASSLRTAHYEQYF.

This clonotype was found a few times. The chain joins TRBV12-3 or TRBV12-4 to TRBJ1-2; 7 bases fit TRBD1. After removal of 6 bases from V and 6 bases from J, the junction contained 10 bases not matched to a gene. The CDR3 runs 14 residues. The CDR3 DNA is TGTGCCAGCAGGGGGACAGAGGGCAGGGATGGCTACACCTTC. Amino acids: CASRGTEGRDGYTF.

This clonotype was counted many times. This chain joins TRBV20-1 and TRBJ1-2, with no clear D. The V end was cut by 1 base, the J end by 2 bases, with 11 bases between. Germline CDR1 DFQATT, CDR2 SNEGSKA (reference sequence). The CDR3 covers 14 residues. The CDR3: CSARGPGENYGYTF. In DNA, the CDR3 is TGCAGTGCTAGAGGGCCCGGAGAAAACTATGGCTACACCTTC.

The V gene is TRBV4-1, the J gene TRBJ2-6; D remains unclear. This CDR3 is built from 18 residues. The germline V gene encodes CDR1 MGHRA and CDR2 YSYEKL. The V end was cut by 5 bases, the J end by 0 bases, with 17 bases between. CDR3 nucleotide sequence: TGCGCCAGCAGCTCCTACTCGAGTACCAGCTCTGGGGCCAACGTCCTGACTTTC. Translation gives CASSSYSSTSSGANVLTF.